These 23 T cell receptor beta chains were all obtained from the same sample, sequenced in a study of blood T cell repertoires in COVID-19. Some clones are missing from TCRdb's copy, which holds only in-frame ones; the method was immunoSEQ multiplex PCR. Found here are approximately 240,000 clones, about 80% of them singletons; the top ten hold 4% to 6%. Material for sequencing was peripheral blood. The receptor set was obtained from a woman of 80 years or more with active or convalescent COVID-19.

The chain recombines TRBV11-2 with TRBJ2-3, with 9 bases matching TRBD2. Germline assignment: CDR1 SGHAT and CDR2 FQNNGV. The ends lost 4 bases at V and 6 bases at J; junction bases unmatched: 14. The CDR3 runs to 17 residues. The CDR3 sequence: CASSSPRWVAGVDTQYF. CDR3 DNA: TGTGCCAGCAGCTCTCCACGTTGGGTAGCGGGGGTGGATACGCAGTATTTT.

This chain uses TRBV28 with TRBJ2-5; D perhaps matches TRBD1 (6 bases). Germline V gene sequence: CDR1 MDHEN, CDR2 SYDVKM. The length of the CDR3 is 14 residues. Trimming left V 6 bases short and J 4 bases short, with 15 bases between. The CDR3 nucleotides are TGTGCCAGCAGACCCAGACAGGACCCAGAGACCCAGTACTTC. Translated, it gives CASRPRQDPETQYF.

This chain joins TRBV10-3 and TRBJ1-2; 9 nucleotides agree with TRBD1. This CDR3 comprises 13 residues. CDR1 is ENHRY and CDR2 is SYGVKD in the germline V gene. V was pared by 6 bases and J by 6 bases, with 5 bases of the junction left unmatched. CDR3 region: CAIRKDRGDGYTF. The CDR3 DNA is TGTGCCATCAGGAAGGACAGGGGAGATGGCTACACCTTC.

The V and J genes are TRBV4-2 and TRBJ2-1, with TRBD2 matching over 10 bases. Trimming at V came to 2 bases and at J to 2 bases, leaving 3 bases not matched to a gene. The CDR3 totals 16 residues. Germline V CDR1 and CDR2: LGHNA, YNFKEQ. DNA for the CDR3: TGTGCCAGCAGCCAACTAGCGGGGGACACCTACAATGAGCAGTTCTTC. Residues: CASSQLAGDTYNEQFF.

This clone was observed once. J is TRBJ1-2 and V is TRBV28; TRBD1 aligns across 11 bases. Germline lookup yields CDR1 MDHEN and CDR2 SYDVKM. V dropped 5 bases and J dropped 8; count of bases not matched to a gene: 7. CDR3 length equals 14 residues. The CDR3 spells CASSSPGQGGGYTF. CDR3 bases: TGTGCCAGCAGTAGCCCGGGACAGGGGGGAGGCTACACCTTC.

The chain combines TRBV10-3 with TRBJ1-2, with TRBD1 identical over 8 bases. The CDR3 runs to 12 residues. Germline loops: CDR1 ENHRY, CDR2 SYGVKD. The V segment lost 10 bases and the J segment 2 bases; nucleotides outside the gene matches: 3. The CDR3: CATRTGNYGYTF. CDR3 nucleotides: TGTGCCACCAGGACAGGGAACTATGGCTACACCTTC.

This clone appeared a few times. The V and J genes are TRBV6-5 and TRBJ2-2, with 8 positions matching TRBD1. The CDR3 has 13 amino acids. Trimming cost V 8 bases and J 1 base; bases outside gene matches: 0. Germline V CDR1 and CDR2: MNHEY, SVGAGI. CDR3 nucleotides: TGTGCCAGCGACAGGGGGAACACCGGGGAGCTGTTTTTT. Translated, it gives CASDRGNTGELFF.

The genes are TRBV7-9 and TRBJ2-1; D perhaps matches TRBD2 (5 bases). The germline V gene has CDR1 SEHNR and CDR2 FQNEAQ (reference sequence). The CDR3 length is 19 residues. V shed 0 bases and J shed 7 bases, with 25 bases lying between them. This CDR3 is CASSLALVGVRRYANEQFF. DNA for the CDR3: TGTGCCAGCAGCTTAGCCTTGGTCGGGGTACGGCGTTATGCTAATGAGCAGTTCTTC.

The chain uses TRBV19 and TRBJ1-2, with 10 nucleotides matching TRBD1. The CDR3 is 13 residues long. V dropped 4 bases and J dropped 8; count of bases not matched to a gene: 4. Germline V CDR1 and CDR2: LNHDA, SQIVND (reference sequence). CDR3 sequence: CASSTGQGEGYTF. The CDR3 DNA reads TGTGCCAGTAGTACCGGACAGGGGGAAGGCTACACCTTC.

The chain combines TRBV5-6 with TRBJ1-6; D is unclear. This CDR3 comprises 15 residues. Trimming cost V 0 bases and J 5 bases, with 9 bases left between them. Germline CDR1 reads SGHDT; CDR2 reads YYEEEE. CDR3 sequence reads: CASSLGWGDNSPLHF. The CDR3 DNA sequence: TGTGCCAGCAGCTTGGGATGGGGAGATAATTCACCCCTCCACTTT.

The count of this clone is one. The V gene is TRBV4-2, the J gene TRBJ1-5; D remains ambiguous. Germline lookup yields CDR1 LGHNA and CDR2 YNFKEQ. This CDR3 spans 14 amino acids. Deletions cut 0 bases from V and 6 bases from J, with 9 bases between. The CDR3 sequence: CASSQDAEGQPQHF. CDR3 DNA: TGTGCCAGCAGCCAAGATGCGGAGGGTCAGCCCCAGCATTTT.

The chain couples TRBV19 to TRBJ2-7, with 7 positions matching TRBD1. Germline-derived CDR1 and CDR2 are LNHDA and SQIVND (reference sequence). The CDR3 has 13 amino acids. Germline trimming cut 5 bases from V and 2 bases from J; bases unmatched to any gene: 3. In DNA form, the CDR3 reads TGTGCCAGTAGTTCCGGGACAGCCTACGAGCAGTACTTC. Translating it yields CASSSGTAYEQYF. The whole variable domain, filled in from reference TRBV19 and TRBJ2-7, reads DGGITQSPKYLFRKEGQNVTLSCEQNLNHDAMYWYRQDPGQGLRLIYYSQIVNDFQKGDIAEGYSVSREKKESFPLTVTSAQKNPTAFYLCASSSGTAYEQYFGPGTRLTVT.

This chain uses TRBV19 with TRBJ1-1; 7 bases align to TRBD1. J gave up 1 base and V 3 bases, and 14 bases lay outside the gene matches. The germline gives CDR1 LNHDA, CDR2 SQIVND (reference sequence). This CDR3 has 18 residues. CDR3 bases: TGTGCCAGTAGTATCGGACCAGGGGGAGGAAGTTGGAACACTGAAGCTTTCTTT. It yields the protein CASSIGPGGGSWNTEAFF. The whole variable domain, remainder taken from reference TRBV19 and TRBJ1-1, is DGGITQSPKYLFRKEGQNVTLSCEQNLNHDAMYWYRQDPGQGLRLIYYSQIVNDFQKGDIAEGYSVSREKKESFPLTVTSAQKNPTAFYLCASSIGPGGGSWNTEAFFGQGTRLTVV.

On this clone: The junction differs from germline at one of its ends, possibly a read error. The rearrangement links TRBV28 to TRBJ1-5; 7 nucleotides line up with TRBD1. The CDR3 has 14 residues. Germline V gene lookup returns CDR1 MDHEN and CDR2 SYDVKM. Here the CDR3 reads CASTLDRADQPQHF. The CDR3, as DNA: TGTGCCAGCACTTTAGACAGGGCGGATCAGCCCCAGCATTTT.

This chain links TRBV5-1 with TRBJ2-7; 10 positions agree with TRBD2. This CDR3 comprises 14 residues. J gave up 2 bases and V 1 base, and 0 bases lay outside the gene matches. Germline CDR1 is SGHRS and CDR2 is YFSETQ. The CDR3 DNA is TGCGCCAGCAGCTTGCTAGCGGGAGCCTACGAGCAGTACTTC. This translates into CASSLLAGAYEQYF.

This clone has just one count. The V gene is TRBV4-1, the J gene TRBJ2-7; D may be TRBD1 (5 bases). V lost 0 bases and J lost 1, with 16 bases in between. Germline CDR1 reads MGHRA; CDR2 reads YSYEKL. The CDR3 loop spans 17 amino acids. The CDR3 sequence: CASSQDNQGMGSYEQYF. The DNA of the CDR3 is TGCGCCAGCAGCCAAGATAATCAGGGCATGGGGTCCTACGAGCAGTACTTC.

This chain uses TRBV5-1 with TRBJ2-3, with 11 bases identical to TRBD1. Trimming at V came to 2 bases and at J to 3 bases, leaving 2 bases not matched to a gene. This CDR3 spans 15 amino acids. Germline V lookup: CDR1 SGHRS, CDR2 YFSETQ. CDR3 residues: CASSFGQGATDTQYF. In nucleotides, the CDR3 is TGCGCCAGCAGCTTCGGACAGGGGGCAACAGATACGCAGTATTTT.

This chain joins TRBV5-1 and TRBJ2-3; D may be TRBD2 (5 bases). V lost 4 bases to trimming and J lost 2 bases, with 17 bases between them. The germline CDR1 and CDR2 sequences are SGHRS and YFSETQ. The CDR3 contains 16 residues. The CDR3 DNA reads as TGCGCCAGCAGCGCAACTAGTACATCTTACACAGATACGCAGTATTTT. Protein sequence: CASSATSTSYTDTQYF.

This clone came up a few times. The chain employs TRBV7-2 and TRBJ1-2; the D gene is possibly TRBD1 (5 bases). This CDR3 spans 16 amino acids. From germline, CDR1 is SGHTA and CDR2 FQGNSA. V shed 2 bases and J shed 1 base, with 14 bases lying between them. CDR3 loop: CASSLNVGAINYGYTF. The DNA of the CDR3 is TGTGCCAGCAGCTTAAACGTAGGGGCGATTAACTATGGCTACACCTTC.

CDR3 amino acids: CASTPSPGHGYTF. The DNA of the CDR3 is TGTGCCAGCACCCCTTCCCCAGGGCATGGCTACACCTTC. The rearrangement uses TRBV12-3 or TRBV12-4 and TRBJ1-2; D might be TRBD1 (5 bases). Trimming removed 7 bases at V and 6 bases at J, with 15 bases between. This CDR3 has 13 residues.

This chain uses TRBV2 with TRBJ1-1, with 12 bases matching TRBD1. J gave up 1 base and V 8 bases, and 5 bases lay outside the gene matches. The CDR3 sequence is 15 residues long. Germline-derived CDR1 and CDR2 are SNHLY and FYNNEI. This chain's CDR3 is CASRDRGLANTEAFF. DNA of the CDR3: TGTGCCAGCCGGGACAGGGGGCTTGCGAACACTGAAGCTTTCTTT.

The chain is built from TRBV5-8 and TRBJ1-5; D is unclear. The CDR3 runs to 17 residues. In germline, CDR1 is SGHTS, CDR2 YDEGEE. Between the trimmed V and J ends, which lost 1 base and 4 bases, there was a span of 18 bases. CDR3 region: CASSLFTRAWTNQPQHF. The CDR3 nucleotides read TGTGCCAGCAGCTTGTTCACTAGGGCCTGGACTAATCAGCCCCAGCATTTT.

The rearrangement links TRBV2 to TRBJ2-1, with D maybe TRBD2 (6 bases). Trimming stripped 6 bases from V and 7 bases from J, with 16 bases between. Germline CDR1 SNHLY, CDR2 FYNNEI. The CDR3 totals 14 residues. The CDR3 reads CASSPLLATNEQFF. The DNA for the CDR3 is TGTGCCAGCAGCCCACTGCTAGCGACGAATGAGCAGTTCTTC. Supplemented by reference TRBV2 and TRBJ2-1, the full variable domain reads EPEVTQTPSHQVTQMGQEVILRCVPISNHLYFYWYRQILGQKVEFLVSFYNNEISEKSEIFDDQFSVERPDGSNFTLKIRSTKLEDSAMYFCASSPLLATNEQFFGPGTRLTVL.